This T cell receptor (beta chain) was recorded in a study of cytomegalovirus exposure and HLA in healthy donors. Study background: Samples from HLA-typed donors yielded about 80 million unique TCRs in an early data release. Study conclusions and caveats: Reportedly, HLA-A and HLA-B alleles of most subjects were accurately predicted from TCR beta. Most of the TCR beta V segments (in an earlier analysis) were productive either about 87% or about 30% of the time.

Germline V gene sequence: CDR1 MNHEY, CDR2 SMNVEV (reference sequence). The CDR3 length is 15 residues. The V segment lost 3 bases and the J segment 5 bases; nucleotides outside the gene matches: 4. PCR employed 60 Vbeta and 13 Jbeta primers. As handled by the study authors: A later analysis tallied approximately 78 million unique TCR beta chains, about 9.9 million of them shared. Only in-frame clones appear in the TCRdb table, and some are missing; sequencing was by immunoSEQ multiplex PCR. V, J and clone size were drawn from that table, and D and trimming were deduced from the DNA. The repertoire holds 90,000 to 100,000 clones, with roughly 71% as singletons. As to this clone: Its antigen is not known.

V gene TRBV27 combines with J gene TRBJ1-6; 7 bases are shared with TRBD1. Sequencing input: PBMCs. This receptor was identified in a woman in her forties in good health and CMV-seronegative. The CDR3 region has the DNA TGTGCCAGCAGTTTCGTCGGGACAGATAATTCACCCCTCCACTTT. It specifies CASSFVGTDNSPLHF.